This T cell receptor beta chain stems from a study of blood T cell repertoires in COVID-19 (dated by TCRdb to about 2020). For the wider study: Samples from collaborators originated in the United States, Italy and Spain and spanned both the acute and convalescent phases of COVID-19. HLA class I and class II types, where available, came from metadata supplied by the sample provider rather than from assay-based typing. Sample metadata almost always included a de-identified subject ID, COVID-19 status, age in years and sex. The samples were drawn from the first 160 participants of the ongoing ImmuneRACE study and from some 1,300 subjects provided by 6 global collaborators. Subjects who had been exposed to COVID-19, were actively infected with it, or had recovered from it provided the deeply sampled blood TCRbeta repertoires that made up the dataset. The material from the prospective study consisted of cDNA or gDNA derived from T cells, B-cell-depleted T cells, or PBMCs. A freely available public database, intended as a resource for researchers studying the immune response to SARS-CoV-2, is where the repertoires were released.

For this clone: This receptor's antigen is unknown. No clone much larger than this one lies a single base away; base qualities are absent.

A second Seattle source provided samples from volunteer blood donors who had recovered from COVID-19. The collaborating institutions used their own protocols to collect whole blood in K2EDTA tubes. Collaborator samples were shipped for TCRbeta analysis as frozen whole blood, isolated PBMCs, or DNA extracted from either sample type. The immunoSEQ Assay, a bias-controlled multiplex PCR, was used to amplify TCRbeta CDR3 regions from genomic DNA. Under the source paper's analysis protocol: The number of nucleated cells in each sample was estimated from the amplification of reference gene primers within the assay. To quantify the absolute abundance of each unique TCRbeta CDR3 rearrangement, sequence reads were collapsed and filtered. For each sample, productive Simpson clonality was calculated as the square root of Simpson's diversity index across productive rearrangements. TCRdb took this table from immuneACCESS and kept in-frame rearrangements with V and J called. Such tables lack part of the clones; where checked against another copy, unresolved V genes explain under half of the gap, and the rest is unexplained. That table furnishes V, J and clone size, whereas the DNA furnished D and trimming. The sample yields some 150,000 clones; around 85% were counted once. The ten largest make up about 1.2% of the sample.

CDR1 is given as SGHNT and CDR2 as YYREEE, both from the germline V gene (reference sequence). Inclusive of the bounding cysteine and phenylalanine, the CDR3 is 17 residues long. The sequence is cut down to CDR3 DNA, 51 bases in frame from base 1. Trimming accounts for 6 bases at V and 0 bases at J, while the number of junction bases matched to no gene is 11. The research as a whole found: How much clinical and demographic metadata was included differed by source and by participant, and the metadata was provided uncurated.

The sample taken for sequencing was peripheral blood. This TCR was recovered from a man in his sixties who had recovered from COVID-19. This chain joins TRBV5-4 to TRBJ1-4; 7 bases in the junction line up with TRBD1. The DNA reads TGTGCCAGCACCAGGGGGGCAGGACTTGCAACTAATGAAAAACTGTTTTTT. Its amino acids are CASTRGAGLATNEKLFF. Joined to the reference TRBV5-4 and TRBJ1-4 proteins, this CDR3 gives the full variable domain: ETGVTQSPTHLIKTRGQQVTLRCSSQSGHNTVSWYQQALGQGPQFIFQYYREEENGRGNFPPRFSGLQFPNYSSELNVNALELDDSALYLCASTRGAGLATNEKLFFGSGTQLSVL.